This T cell receptor (beta chain) was sequenced in a study of blood T cell repertoires in COVID-19. The wider study: COVID-19 samples from acute and convalescent phases originated in the United States, Italy and Spain.

Original methodology: Amplification of reference gene primers provided the estimated nucleated cell counts. Profiling relied on immunoSEQ multiplex PCR, and the TCRdb table lists in-frame clones only, not all of them. Clone size and the V and J calls come from that table; the DNA yielded D and trimming. The repertoire holds fewer than 250,000 clones, with approximately 90% as singletons. In terms of age and location, participants ranged from roughly 18 to 90 years and lived in approximately 26 US areas. Cohort allocation depended upon clinical history that participants reported. The CDR3 is made up of 16 amino acids. Looked up from germline, CDR1 is MGHRA and CDR2 is YSYEKL. Between the trimmed V and J ends, which lost 5 bases and 8 bases, there was a span of 21 bases.

Sequencing was carried out using PBMCs or T cells enriched from blood (not recorded which). The chain uses TRBV4-1 and TRBJ1-4, with TRBD1 as a possible D gene (6 bases). The receptor's source is a man under 40 who had recovered from COVID-19. Written as DNA, the CDR3 is TGCGCCAGCAGCTTGGGGGCTAGGTCAGTTGACGAAAAACTGTTTTTT. It encodes CASSLGARSVDEKLFF.